This T cell receptor (beta chain) was captured in a study of post-analysis software for immune sequencing data. Study results and caveats: Patients had higher frequencies than controls of roughly five TRBV segments, including TRBV5-6, TRBV5-1 and TRBV20-1. Clustering by F measure revealed strong co-clustering among samples prepared together in one batch. The normalized Chao1 diversity of multiple sclerosis patients was significantly lower than that of controls.

Libraries were made from TCR beta cDNA, and they carried unique molecular identifiers. TCRdb processed the PCR reads anew with MiXCR; each CDR3 protein has one entry. There are fewer than 700,000 distinct CDR3 sequences in the sample; roughly 40% occur only once, and more than 1.5% lies in the top ten. As to this clonotype: What it recognizes is unknown.

This CDR3 region has 15 residues. The J segment lost 3 bases and the V segment lost 0 bases, leaving 1 base of the junction unmatched. Germline loops: CDR1 ENHRY, CDR2 SYGVKD. This receptor was obtained from a girl aged 5 to 17 with multiple sclerosis. The chain carries TRBV10-3 and TRBJ1-1, with 10 bases that match TRBD1. Input material: blood. CDR3 residues: CAISESGQGDTEAFF. CDR3 bases: TGTGCCATCAGTGAGTCCGGACAGGGGGACACTGAAGCTTTCTTT.